This T cell receptor (beta chain) was identified in a study of T cell responses to AZD1222 COVID-19 vaccine. The assay was immunoSEQ multiplex PCR, and TCRdb's table has in-frame clones only and misses some. The table lists approximately 150,000 clones, 85% to 95% of them singletons. The CDR3 loop spans 13 amino acids. The germline V gene has CDR1 SEHNR and CDR2 FQNEAQ (reference sequence). V dropped 5 bases and J dropped 6 bases, with 13 bases sitting between them. J is TRBJ1-2 and V is TRBV7-9; no clear D gene. The receptor was isolated from an adult in good health. This specimen was peripheral blood, taken on day 0 of AZD1222 vaccination. The CDR3 protein is CASSPWTSDGYTF. The CDR3 DNA sequence: TGTGCCAGCAGCCCTTGGACCTCCGATGGCTACACCTTC. Combining the CDR3 with reference TRBV7-9 and TRBJ1-2 gives the whole variable domain DTGVSQNPRHKITKRGQNVTFRCDPISEHNRLYWYRQTLGQGPEFLTYFQNEAQLEKSRLLSDRFSAERPKGSFSTLEIQRTEQGDSAMYLCASSPWTSDGYTFGSGTRLTVV.